This T cell receptor beta chain was captured in a study of T cell responses to AZD1222 COVID-19 vaccine. Of note for this clone: Its antigen is as yet unknown.

Here immunoSEQ multiplex PCR was the method, and the copy in TCRdb shows in-frame clones only, minus some. The top ten hold 6.5% to 9% of the sample, which has about 120,000 clones, 70% to 90% seen once. The CDR3 has 13 amino acids. Germline CDR1 is SQVTM and CDR2 is ANQGSEA. Trimming shortened V by 6 bases and J by 0 bases, and 11 bases separated the two germline ends. Study-wide results and limits: As reported, nearly half of all spike-specific TCRs target variant regions that are unmutated. In a largely white British group with more females than males, clonal diversity was possibly underestimated. Of the AZD1222 recipients, only 5 or 6 were seropositive at baseline. Spike regions recognized by vaccine-associated CD4 TCRs spanned the protein, led by 160-218 and 743-854.

The source was peripheral blood, collected on day 0 of AZD1222 vaccination. V usage is TRBV29-1 and J usage is TRBJ1-1, with unresolved D. The sequence derives from an adult in good health. This CDR3 reads CSVQQVLNTEAFF. In DNA, the CDR3 is TGCAGCGTACAACAAGTTCTGAACACTGAAGCTTTCTTT.